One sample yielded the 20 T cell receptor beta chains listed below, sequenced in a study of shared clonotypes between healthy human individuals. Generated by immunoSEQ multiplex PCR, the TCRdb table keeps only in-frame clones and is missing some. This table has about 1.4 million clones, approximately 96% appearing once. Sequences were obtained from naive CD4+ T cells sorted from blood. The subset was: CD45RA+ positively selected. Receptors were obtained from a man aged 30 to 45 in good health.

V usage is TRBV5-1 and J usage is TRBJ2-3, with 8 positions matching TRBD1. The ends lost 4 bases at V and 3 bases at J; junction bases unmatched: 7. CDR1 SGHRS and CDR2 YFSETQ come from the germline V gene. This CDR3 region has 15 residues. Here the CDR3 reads CASSKSGGGTDTQYF. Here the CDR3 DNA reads TGCGCCAGCAGCAAGTCAGGGGGCGGGACAGATACGCAGTATTTT.

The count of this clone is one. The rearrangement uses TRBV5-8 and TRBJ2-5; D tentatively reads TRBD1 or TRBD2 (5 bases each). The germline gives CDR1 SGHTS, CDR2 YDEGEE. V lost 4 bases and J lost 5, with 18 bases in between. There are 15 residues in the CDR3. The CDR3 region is CASSGGRRGGETQYF. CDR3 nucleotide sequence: TGTGCCAGCAGCGGAGGACGAAGGGGTGGGGAGACCCAGTACTTC.

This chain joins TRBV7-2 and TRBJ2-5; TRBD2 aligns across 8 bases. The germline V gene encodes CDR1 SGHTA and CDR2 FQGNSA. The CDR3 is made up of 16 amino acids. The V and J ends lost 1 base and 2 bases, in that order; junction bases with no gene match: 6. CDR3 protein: CASSLESSGLQETQYF. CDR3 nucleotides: TGTGCCAGCAGCTTAGAATCTAGCGGGCTGCAAGAGACCCAGTACTTC.

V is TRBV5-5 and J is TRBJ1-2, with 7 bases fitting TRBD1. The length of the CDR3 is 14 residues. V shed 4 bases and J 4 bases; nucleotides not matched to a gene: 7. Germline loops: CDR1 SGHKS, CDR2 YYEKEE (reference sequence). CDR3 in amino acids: CASSGTANLYGYTF. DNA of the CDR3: TGTGCCAGCAGCGGGACAGCCAATCTCTATGGCTACACCTTC.

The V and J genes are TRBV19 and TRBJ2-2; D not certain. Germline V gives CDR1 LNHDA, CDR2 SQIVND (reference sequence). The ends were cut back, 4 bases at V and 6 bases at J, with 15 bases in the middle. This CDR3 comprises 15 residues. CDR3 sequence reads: CASSRMGLLPGELFF. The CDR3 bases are TGTGCCAGTAGTAGGATGGGCCTTCTTCCCGGGGAGCTGTTTTTT.

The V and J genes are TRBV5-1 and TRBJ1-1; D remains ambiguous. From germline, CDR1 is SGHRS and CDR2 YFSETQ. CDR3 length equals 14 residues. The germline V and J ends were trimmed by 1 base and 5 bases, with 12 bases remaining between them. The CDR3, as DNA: TGCGCCAGCAGCTTGAGTACCGCGGGGACTGAAGCTTTCTTT. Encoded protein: CASSLSTAGTEAFF.

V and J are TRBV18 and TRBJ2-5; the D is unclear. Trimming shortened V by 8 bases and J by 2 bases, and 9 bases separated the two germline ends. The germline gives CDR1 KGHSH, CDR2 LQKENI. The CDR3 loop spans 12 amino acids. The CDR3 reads CASQTAQETQYF. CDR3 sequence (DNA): TGTGCCAGCCAGACCGCGCAAGAGACCCAGTACTTC.

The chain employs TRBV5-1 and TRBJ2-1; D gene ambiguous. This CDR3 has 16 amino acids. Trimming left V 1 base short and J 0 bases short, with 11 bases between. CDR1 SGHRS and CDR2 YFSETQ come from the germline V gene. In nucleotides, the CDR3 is TGCGCCAGCAGCTTGTCCCGGAGACCCTCCTACAATGAGCAGTTCTTC. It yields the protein CASSLSRRPSYNEQFF.

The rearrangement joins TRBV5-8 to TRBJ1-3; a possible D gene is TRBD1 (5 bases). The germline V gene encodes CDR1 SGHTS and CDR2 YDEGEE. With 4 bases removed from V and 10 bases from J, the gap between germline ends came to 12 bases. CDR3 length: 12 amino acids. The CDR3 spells CASSGTIGTIYF. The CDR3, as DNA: TGTGCCAGCAGCGGGACGATAGGGACCATATATTTT.

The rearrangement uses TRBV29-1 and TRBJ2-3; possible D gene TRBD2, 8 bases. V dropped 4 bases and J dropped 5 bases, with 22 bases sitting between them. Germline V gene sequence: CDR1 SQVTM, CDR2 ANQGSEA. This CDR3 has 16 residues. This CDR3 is CSVAVGTRGLGDTQYF. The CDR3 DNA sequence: TGCAGCGTTGCGGTCGGGACTAGGGGGCTTGGAGATACGCAGTATTTT.

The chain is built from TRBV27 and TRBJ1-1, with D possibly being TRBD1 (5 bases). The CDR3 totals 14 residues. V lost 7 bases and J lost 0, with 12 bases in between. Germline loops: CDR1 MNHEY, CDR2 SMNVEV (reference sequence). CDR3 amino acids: CASKWGTLNTEAFF. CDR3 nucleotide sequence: TGTGCCAGCAAGTGGGGGACCTTGAACACTGAAGCTTTCTTT.

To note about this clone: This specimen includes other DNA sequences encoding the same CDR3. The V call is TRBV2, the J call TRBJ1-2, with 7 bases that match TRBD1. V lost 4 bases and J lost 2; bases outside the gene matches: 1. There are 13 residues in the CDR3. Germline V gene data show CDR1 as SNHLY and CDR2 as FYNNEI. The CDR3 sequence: CASSAGQNYGYTF. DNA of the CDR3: TGTGCCAGCAGTGCGGGACAGAACTATGGCTACACCTTC.

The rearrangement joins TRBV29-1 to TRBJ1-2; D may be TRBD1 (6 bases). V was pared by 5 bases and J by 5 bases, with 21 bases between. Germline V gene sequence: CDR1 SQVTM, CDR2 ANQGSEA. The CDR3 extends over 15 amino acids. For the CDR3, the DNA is TGCAGCGTTTCTCCCCGGACAGTCCTGAGATATGGCTACACCTTC. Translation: CSVSPRTVLRYGYTF.

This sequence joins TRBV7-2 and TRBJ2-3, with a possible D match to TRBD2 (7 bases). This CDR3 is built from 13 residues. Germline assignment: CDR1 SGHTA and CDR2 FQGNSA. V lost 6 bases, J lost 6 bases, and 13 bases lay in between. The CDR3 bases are TGTGCCAGCAGACTGGGGGGGGCGGATACGCAGTATTTT. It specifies CASRLGGADTQYF.

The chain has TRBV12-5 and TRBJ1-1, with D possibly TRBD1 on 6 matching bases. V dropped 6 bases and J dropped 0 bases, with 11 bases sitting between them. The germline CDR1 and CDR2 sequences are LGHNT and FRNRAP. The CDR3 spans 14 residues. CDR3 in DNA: TGTGCTAGTGGCCCGGACAGATTGAACACTGAAGCTTTCTTT. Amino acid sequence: CASGPDRLNTEAFF.

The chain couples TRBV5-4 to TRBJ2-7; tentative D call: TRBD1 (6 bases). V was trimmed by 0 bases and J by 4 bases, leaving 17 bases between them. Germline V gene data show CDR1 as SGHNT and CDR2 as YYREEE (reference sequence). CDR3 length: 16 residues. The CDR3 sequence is CASSLVMGRGKYEQYF. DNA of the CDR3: TGTGCCAGCAGCTTGGTAATGGGCAGGGGAAAATACGAGCAGTACTTC.

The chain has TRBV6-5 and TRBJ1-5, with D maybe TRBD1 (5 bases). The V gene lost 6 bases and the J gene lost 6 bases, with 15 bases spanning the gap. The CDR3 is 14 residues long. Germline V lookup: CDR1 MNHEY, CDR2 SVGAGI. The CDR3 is CASRRGRGGQPQHF. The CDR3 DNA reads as TGTGCCAGCAGGAGGGGCCGCGGGGGTCAGCCCCAGCATTTT.

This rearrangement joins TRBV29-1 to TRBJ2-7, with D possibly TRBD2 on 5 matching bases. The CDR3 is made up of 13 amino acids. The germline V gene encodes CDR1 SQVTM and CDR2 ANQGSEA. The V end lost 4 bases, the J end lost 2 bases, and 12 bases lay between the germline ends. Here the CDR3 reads CSVVSGVPYEQYF. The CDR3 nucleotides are TGCAGCGTTGTGTCCGGGGTCCCCTACGAGCAGTACTTC.

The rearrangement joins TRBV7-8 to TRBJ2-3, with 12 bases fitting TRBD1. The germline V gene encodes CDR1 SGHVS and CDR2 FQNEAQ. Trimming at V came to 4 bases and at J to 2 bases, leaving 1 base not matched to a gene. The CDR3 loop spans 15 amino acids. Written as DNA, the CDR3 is TGTGCCAGCAGCTCGGGACAGGGGGCCACAGATACGCAGTATTTT. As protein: CASSSGQGATDTQYF.

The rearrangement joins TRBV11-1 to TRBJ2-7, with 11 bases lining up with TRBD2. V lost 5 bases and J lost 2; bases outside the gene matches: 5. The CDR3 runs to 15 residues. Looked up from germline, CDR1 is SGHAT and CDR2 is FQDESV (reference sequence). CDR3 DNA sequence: TGTGCCAGCAGCATCGGGACTAGCGGAACCTACGAGCAGTACTTC. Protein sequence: CASSIGTSGTYEQYF.